The TCR beta chain under discussion was sequenced for a study of blood T cell repertoires in COVID-19 (dated by TCRdb to 2020 to 2021). Context from the whole study: Recovered participants in ImmuneRACE Cohort 3 were defined by two consecutive negative NP/OP PCR tests, clearance by a healthcare professional, or resolution of symptoms. Deeply sampled blood TCRbeta repertoires from subjects exposed to, actively infected with, or recovered from COVID-19 were included in the dataset. Where available, HLA class I and class II types were taken from metadata supplied by the sample provider and were not determined by assay-based typing. The samples were drawn from two sources: the first 160 participants of the ongoing ImmuneRACE study, and 1,200 or so subjects contributed by 6 global collaborators. The repertoires were released in a freely available public database intended as a resource for research on the immune response to SARS-CoV-2. Samples covering the acute and convalescent phases of COVID-19 were provided by collaborators in the United States, Italy and Spain. The material from the prospective study consisted of cDNA or gDNA derived from T cells, B-cell-depleted T cells, or PBMCs. The sample metadata nearly always contained a de-identified subject ID, COVID-19 status, age in years and sex.

The research as a whole found: The quantity of clinical and demographic metadata differed by source and by participant and was supplied without curation.

TCRbeta CDR3 regions were amplified from genomic DNA by means of the immunoSEQ Assay, a bias-controlled multiplex PCR. Per the source publication's procedure: The number of nucleated cells in each sample was estimated by amplification of reference gene primers within the assay. To quantify the absolute abundance of each unique TCRbeta CDR3 rearrangement, sequence reads were collapsed and filtered. For each sample, productive Simpson clonality was calculated as the square root of Simpson's diversity index over productive rearrangements. Imported from immuneACCESS, the table was reduced by TCRdb to in-frame sequences with V and J called. These copies leave out some clones; in studies compared against another copy, an unresolved V gene accounts for under half, and the cause of the remainder is not known. V and J calls plus clone size are reproduced from that table; the DNA served to infer D and trimming. The sample table holds about 210,000 clones, of which 86% were seen once. Clones ranked in the top ten supply just under 25% of the sample.

Here V drops 4 bases and J drops 11 bases, and the junction holds 8 bases not matched to any gene. The germline V gene sets CDR1 to MNHEY and CDR2 to SVGAGI. Counted from cysteine to phenylalanine, this CDR3 has 14 amino acids. The kept DNA is CDR3 alone, 42 bases in frame from the first base. Enrolling through a virtual design, the prospective study's participants ranged in age from roughly 18 to 100 years and lived across roughly 23 United States geographic areas. Cohort assignment in the prospective study relied on participant-reported clinical history from a screening survey and a study questionnaire. Each participant in the prospective study had whole blood, serum and a nasopharyngeal or oropharyngeal swab collected by mobile phlebotomists. Over an approximately 2-month period, participants in the prospective study had the option of providing additional blood draws and questionnaires. Before DNA extraction, blood samples from the prospective study were shipped at room temperature or frozen.

Worth noting for this clone: It has no known antigen specificity. No much larger clonotype is one base removed from it; base qualities were not supplied.

This receptor was taken from a woman between 40 and 50 years old in a cohort exposed to, infected with or recovered from COVID-19 (not recorded which). The specimen was PBMCs or T cells enriched from blood (not recorded which). Rearrangement joined TRBV6-5 to TRBJ1-6; TRBD1 lines up with 7 middle nucleotides. The DNA sequence is as follows: TGTGCCAGCAGTTCGACAGGGAAAGGAGCACCCCTCCACTTT. Its protein product is CASSSTGKGAPLHF.